A selection of T cell receptor beta chains follows, all from one sample in a study of T cells in Graves' hyperthyroidism and ophthalmopathy. TCRdb passed the multiplex PCR reads through MiXCR, listing each CDR3 protein once. In the table there are 350,000 or so distinct CDR3 sequences, over 20% of which are singletons. Sequenced: blood. Source of these receptors: a woman in her forties or fifties with Graves' hyperthyroidism. CDR3s include the opening cysteine and the closing phenylalanine or tryptophan. The order of the fields is D gene, V gene, CDR3 length, clone size, J gene, CDR3 protein, CDR3 DNA. The D gene is left open where the match is weak. Clone size is shown for a subset of rows, as once, few, many or a class of expanded clone.

>-|TRBV19|14|few|TRBJ1-1
CASSNGGGGTEAFF
TGTGCCAGTAGTAACGGTGGGGGGGGCACTGAAGCTTTCTTT
>-|TRBV7-9|12|-|TRBJ1-1
CASSWANTEAFF
TGTGCCAGCAGCTGGGCCAACACTGAAGCTTTCTTT
>TRBD1|TRBV19|15|-|TRBJ1-3
CASSPDRSAGNTIYF
TGTGCCAGTAGCCCGGACAGGAGTGCTGGAAACACCATATATTTT
>-|TRBV11-2|13|many|TRBJ2-1
CASSLEVRAEQFF
TGTGCCAGCAGCTTAGAGGTCCGGGCTGAGCAGTTCTTC
>-|TRBV20-1|13|-|TRBJ2-2
CSATLTSTGELFF
TGCAGTGCTACCCTCACTAGCACCGGGGAGCTGTTTTTT
>TRBD2|TRBV24-1|16|many|TRBJ2-1
CATSDLGGGGSNEQFF
TGTGCCACCAGTGATCTGGGCGGGGGAGGCTCCAATGAGCAGTTCTTC
>TRBD1|TRBV2|14|-|TRBJ2-7
CASRSEGALYEQYF
TGTGCCAGCAGGTCCGAGGGGGCACTCTACGAGCAGTACTTC
>-|TRBV5-8|15|many|TRBJ1-5
CASSPGYRGNQPQHF
TGTGCCAGCAGCCCTGGCTACAGGGGCAATCAGCCCCAGCATTTT
>TRBD1|TRBV20-1|14|many|TRBJ2-5
CSARRQGRGETQYF
TGCAGTGCTCGCCGACAGGGGCGAGGAGAGACCCAGTACTTC
>TRBD2|TRBV6-1|16|few|TRBJ2-3
CASSERLAVNRNTQYF
TGTGCCAGCAGTGAAAGACTAGCGGTGAATAGAAATACGCAGTATTTT
>-|TRBV4-1|16|many|TRBJ1-2
CASSQESAATNYGYTF
TGCGCCAGCAGCCAAGAGTCCGCGGCTACTAACTATGGCTACACCTTC
>-|TRBV3-1|14|many|TRBJ2-3
CASSQDYGTDTQYF
TGTGCCAGCAGCCAAGACTATGGAACAGATACGCAGTATTTT
>TRBD1|TRBV30|10|many|TRBJ1-1
CAWTGGRAFF
TGTGCCTGGACAGGGGGTAGGGCTTTCTTT
>-|TRBV6-1|15|-|TRBJ2-6
CASTRGEVTVNVLTF
TGTGCCAGCACCCGAGGCGAAGTAACGGTCAACGTCCTGACTTTC
>-|TRBV12-3/TRBV12-4|14|many|TRBJ2-2
CASRPGAPTGELFF
TGTGCCAGCAGGCCAGGGGCCCCCACCGGGGAGCTGTTTTTT
>TRBD2|TRBV20-1|19|few|TRBJ2-4
CSAPPSGLAGFGAKNIQYF
TGCAGTGCTCCCCCGTCGGGACTAGCGGGGTTTGGGGCCAAAAACATTCAGTACTTC
>TRBD1|TRBV3-1|17|-|TRBJ1-5
CASSQAHPGQGNQPQHF
TGTGCCAGCAGCCAAGCACACCCGGGACAGGGGAATCAGCCCCAGCATTTT
>TRBD2|TRBV10-2|15|many|TRBJ2-5
CASKRLAGVQETQYF
TGCGCCAGCAAACGACTAGCGGGGGTCCAAGAGACCCAGTACTTC
>-|TRBV4-1|15|few|TRBJ2-2
CASSQDSHGTGELFF
TGCGCCAGCAGCCAAGATTCGCATGGCACCGGGGAGCTGTTTTTT
>-|TRBV4-3|14|-|TRBJ2-2
CASSRGSNTGELFF
TGCGCCAGCAGCCGGGGATCGAACACCGGGGAGCTGTTTTTT
>TRBD2|TRBV9|15|many|TRBJ2-2
CASSVASGGTGELFF
TGTGCCAGCAGCGTAGCTAGCGGGGGGACCGGGGAGCTGTTTTTT
>TRBD2|TRBV5-1|15|many|TRBJ2-2
CASSPGLAGAGELFF
TGCGCCAGCAGCCCAGGACTAGCGGGAGCCGGGGAGCTGTTTTTT
>-|TRBV6-5|15|few|TRBJ2-4
CASSYPRGSGAIQYF
TGTGCCAGCAGTTACCCCAGGGGTTCGGGGGCCATTCAGTACTTC
>TRBD2|TRBV29-1|14|many|TRBJ2-3
CSVNLAGVTDTQYF
TGCAGCGTCAATCTAGCGGGAGTCACAGATACGCAGTATTTT
>TRBD1|TRBV10-1|16|few|TRBJ2-7
CASSGARGLKKNEQYF
TGCGCCAGCAGTGGCGCGAGGGGGCTCAAAAAAAACGAGCAGTACTTC
>TRBD1|TRBV19|15|many|TRBJ2-1
CASSEGQGLFNEQFF
TGTGCCAGTAGTGAGGGACAGGGGCTATTCAATGAGCAGTTCTTC
>TRBD2|TRBV20-1|15|-|TRBJ2-7
CSARVLAGGQGEQYF
TGCAGTGCTAGAGTACTAGCGGGGGGGCAGGGCGAGCAGTACTTC
>-|TRBV11-2|14|many|TRBJ2-7
CASSIPGASYEQYF
TGTGCCAGCAGTATACCGGGAGCCTCCTACGAGCAGTACTTC
>TRBD1|TRBV29-1|13|many|TRBJ1-1
CSVGQGGNTEAFF
TGCAGCGTTGGACAGGGGGGGAACACTGAAGCTTTCTTT
>-|TRBV28|15|many|TRBJ2-3
CASSQGHPGADTQYF
TGTGCCAGCAGTCAAGGGCATCCAGGGGCAGATACGCAGTATTTT
>-|TRBV27|13|many|TRBJ1-2
CASSRDGLYGYTF
TGTGCCAGCAGCCGGGACGGACTCTATGGCTACACCTTC
>-|TRBV7-9|14|many|TRBJ2-1
CASSLEAGYNEQFF
TGTGCCAGCAGCTTAGAGGCGGGCTACAATGAGCAGTTCTTC
>-|TRBV20-1|13|many|TRBJ1-2
CSARRQQNYGYTF
TGCAGTGCTAGGCGACAGCAGAACTATGGCTACACCTTC
>TRBD2|TRBV7-2|15|many|TRBJ2-3
CASSRRLAGGYTQYF
TGTGCCAGCAGCAGAAGACTAGCGGGGGGATATACGCAGTATTTT
>-|TRBV5-8|15|few|TRBJ1-2
CASSLPGRSHYGYTF
TGTGCCAGCAGCTTGCCAGGACGTAGTCACTATGGCTACACCTTC
>-|TRBV11-3|15|-|TRBJ1-3
CASSPGLTGGNTIYF
TGTGCCAGCAGCCCTGGGCTGACAGGTGGAAACACCATATATTTT
>TRBD1|TRBV5-1|14|-|TRBJ1-1
CASTTAGGGTEAFF
TGCGCCAGCACAACTGCAGGGGGCGGCACTGAAGCTTTCTTT
>TRBD2|TRBV11-2|16|many|TRBJ2-3
CASSLIAGVSQDTQYF
TGTGCCAGCAGCTTAATAGCGGGAGTGAGCCAAGATACGCAGTATTTT
>TRBD1|TRBV7-2|15|-|TRBJ2-1
CASSTGTVSFSEQFF
TGTGCCAGCAGCACCGGGACAGTGTCCTTCAGTGAGCAGTTCTTC
>-|TRBV19|16|few|TRBJ2-1
CASSRETRPSYNEQFF
TGTGCCAGTAGTAGGGAGACTAGGCCCTCCTACAATGAGCAGTTCTTC